Shown below are 18 T cell receptor beta chains from a single sample sequenced in a study of T cell clonality in common variable immunodeficiency. Produced via immunoSEQ multiplex PCR; TCRdb's table is partial and in-frame only. The specimen has about 42,000 clones, none found just once. What was sequenced was peripheral blood mononuclear cells. The receptor source for this set is a person aged 18 to 75 in good health.

This clone appeared many times. The CDR3 goes on 3 residues after the read ends, and that part is filled in from the germline J gene. The chain joins TRBV19 to TRBJ2-7; a weak D match, TRBD2 (6 bases). The V end lost 2 bases, the J end lost 1 base, and 12 bases lay between the germline ends. Per germline, CDR1 LNHDA and CDR2 SQIVND (reference sequence). The CDR3 is 15 residues long. The CDR3 reads CASSIQGGGSYEQYF. CDR3 bases read: TGTGCCAGTAGTATACAGGGTGGAGGGTCCTACGAG.

This clone was seen repeatedly, ten times or more. The read terminates 3 residues ahead of where the CDR3 ends, so the germline J gene completes it. V and J are TRBV20-1 and TRBJ2-1; 11 bases are shared with TRBD2. J was trimmed by 9 bases and V by 4 bases; bases with no gene match: 8. Germline values: CDR1 DFQATT, CDR2 SNEGSKA (reference sequence). The CDR3 loop spans 14 amino acids. The CDR3 here is CSATLAGVRGEQFF. Partial CDR3 DNA: TGCAGTGCTACACTAGCGGGAGTTAGGGGTGAG.

This clone was picked up many times. The missing CDR3 end, 3 residues past where the read stops, is filled in from the germline J gene. The chain employs TRBV28 and TRBJ2-2; tentative D call: TRBD2 (6 bases). CDR1 and CDR2 (germline): MDHEN, SYDVKM. This CDR3 is built from 15 residues. V was clipped by 4 bases and J by 0 bases, with 9 bases between them. Partial CDR3 DNA: TGTGCCAGCAGTTCGGGACTGGCGAACACCGGGGAG. It specifies CASSSGLANTGE. The whole CDR3 sequence reads CASSSGLANTGELFF.

This clone was seen ten or more times. The read gets to within 3 residues of the CDR3 end, and the germline J gene fills in the rest. This chain links TRBV3-1 (or the pseudogene TRBV3-2) with TRBJ2-7; D not resolved. Germline V gene data show CDR1 as LGHDT and CDR2 as YNNKEL (reference sequence). The V and J ends lost 0 bases and 2 bases respectively, with 23 bases between them. CDR3 length: 19 amino acids. The CDR3 sequence is CASSQDCCGDSRLTYEQYF. CDR3 DNA, as far as it was read: TGTGCCAGCAGCCAAGATTGTTGCGGAGACTCCCGCCTAACCTACGAG.

This clone appeared many times. The read falls 3 residues short of the CDR3 end, and the missing part is taken from the germline J gene. The chain employs TRBV20-1 and TRBJ2-5, with a possible D match to TRBD1 (5 bases). The CDR3 extends over 13 amino acids. V was clipped by 1 base and J by 4 bases, with 10 bases between them. Germline assignment: CDR1 DFQATT and CDR2 SNEGSKA (reference sequence). The CDR3 DNA, read in part, is TGCAGTGCTAGAGGCAGGGCTACAGAGACC. It yields the protein CSARGRATET. The CDR3, in full, reads CSARGRATETQYF.

This clone was seen many times. The read terminates 3 residues ahead of where the CDR3 ends, so the germline J gene completes it. V and J are TRBV10-3 and TRBJ2-7, with 8 bases fitting TRBD2. The CDR3 extends over 14 amino acids. J was trimmed by 3 bases and V by 2 bases; bases with no gene match: 3. Germline V gives CDR1 ENHRY, CDR2 SYGVKD. CDR3 sequence reads: CAISERAGVYEQYF. The sequenced CDR3 bases are TGTGCCATCAGTGAGCGAGCGGGAGTCTACGAG.

This clone was found many times. The CDR3 is cut off 3 residues early in the read; its end comes from the germline J gene. Other DNA variants within this sample encode the same CDR3. The chain links TRBV11-2 to TRBJ2-7, with 7 bases lining up with TRBD1. V dropped 5 bases and J dropped 2; count of bases not matched to a gene: 6. The CDR3 is 14 amino acids. CDR1 and CDR2 (germline): SGHAT, FQNNGV. The CDR3 sequence is CASSPAQGAYEQYF. The sequenced CDR3 bases are TGTGCCAGCAGCCCAGCCCAGGGGGCCTACGAG.

Many counts were recorded for this clone. With the read ending 3 residues before the CDR3 end, the germline J gene is used to fill in that end. The V and J genes are TRBV28 and TRBJ2-3, with TRBD1 matching over 8 bases. Germline assignment: CDR1 MDHEN and CDR2 SYDVKM. Trimming cost V 6 bases and J 1 base; bases outside gene matches: 6. The CDR3 sequence is 15 residues long. The CDR3 bases that were read are TGTGCCAGCAGACAGGGGGGTGCAGGCACAGATACG. This codes for CASRQGGAGTDT. The full CDR3 reads CASRQGGAGTDTQYF. Variable domain in full (rest from reference TRBV28 and TRBJ2-3): DVKVTQSSRYLVKRTGEKVFLECVQDMDHENMFWYRQDPGLGLRLIYFSYDVKMKEKGDIPEGYSVSREKKERFSLILESASTNQTSMYLCASRQGGAGTDTQYFGPGTRLTVL.

This clone was detected ten times or more. Read coverage stops 3 residues before the CDR3 terminus; the germline J gene supplies the remainder. This rearrangement joins TRBV19 to TRBJ1-5; D possibly corresponds to TRBD1 (5 bases). Per the germline V gene, CDR1 is LNHDA and CDR2 is SQIVND (reference sequence). The CDR3 sequence is 13 residues long. Partial CDR3 DNA: TGTGCCAGTAGTGCAAAGTTGGGGGGACCC. As protein: CASSAKLGGP. The CDR3 as a whole reads CASSAKLGGPQHF. The variable domain in full, completed from reference TRBV19 and TRBJ1-5, reads DGGITQSPKYLFRKEGQNVTLSCEQNLNHDAMYWYRQDPGQGLRLIYYSQIVNDFQKGDIAEGYSVSREKKESFPLTVTSAQKNPTAFYLCASSAKLGGPQHFGDGTRLSIL.

This clone was seen ten or more times. The CDR3 is cut off 3 residues early in the read; its end comes from the germline J gene. V and J are TRBV11-2 and TRBJ2-3, with a weak D call TRBD1 (6 bases). Germline CDR1 is SGHAT and CDR2 is FQNNGV. Trimming shortened V by 1 base and J by 5 bases, and 13 bases separated the two germline ends. The CDR3 extends over 15 amino acids. Partial CDR3 DNA: TGTGCCAGCAGCTTAGTAGGGCCGACAGGAGATACG. This encodes CASSLVGPTGDT. The complete CDR3 protein is CASSLVGPTGDTQYF.

This clone showed up many times. With the read ending 3 residues before the CDR3 end, the germline J gene is used to fill in that end. The V gene is TRBV6-1, the J gene TRBJ2-4, with D maybe TRBD2 (6 bases). The germline V gene has CDR1 MNHNS and CDR2 SASEGT. This CDR3 spans 16 amino acids. Trimming cost V 3 bases and J 4 bases, with 16 bases left between them. Incomplete CDR3 DNA: TGTGCCAGCAGTGATGCTCTAGGCGGGGTTAAAAACATT. Amino acids: CASSDALGGVKNI. The full CDR3 protein reads CASSDALGGVKNIQYF.

This clone was picked up many times. With the read ending 3 residues before the CDR3 end, the germline J gene is used to fill in that end. The rearrangement uses TRBV19 and TRBJ1-2; unclear D gene. Germline CDR1 is LNHDA and CDR2 is SQIVND (reference sequence). CDR3 length: 14 amino acids. The V end was cut by 3 bases, the J end by 2 bases, with 10 bases between. The CDR3 DNA, read in part, is TGTGCCAGTAGTATTGCAGGAGCAAACTATGGC. This gives the protein CASSIAGANYG. The CDR3 as a whole reads CASSIAGANYGYTF.

This clone was seen repeatedly, ten times or more. The read stops 3 residues short of the end of the CDR3; the missing end is completed from the germline J gene. The rearrangement links TRBV30 to TRBJ1-5; D is possibly TRBD1 (5 bases). Trimming stripped 0 bases from V and 3 bases from J, with 6 bases between. The CDR3 covers 13 residues. Per germline, CDR1 GTSNPN and CDR2 SVGIG (reference sequence). The CDR3 DNA, read in part, is TGTGCCTGGAGTGTGGGGCTCAATCAGCCC. The encoded protein is CAWSVGLNQP. The full-length CDR3 reads as CAWSVGLNQPQHF.

This clone showed up just a few times. From the germline J gene comes the end of the CDR3, since the read stops 3 residues before it. This rearrangement joins TRBV19 to TRBJ1-2; D is uncertain. The ends were cut back, 4 bases at V and 1 base at J, with 10 bases in the middle. Per germline, CDR1 LNHDA and CDR2 SQIVND (reference sequence). This CDR3 has 14 amino acids. The CDR3 here is CASSRRSGNYGYTF. The DNA read from the CDR3 is TGTGCCAGTAGTAGGCGGAGCGGTAACTATGGC.

Ten or more counts support this clone. Read coverage stops 3 residues before the CDR3 terminus; the germline J gene supplies the remainder. J is TRBJ2-7 and V is TRBV20-1, with 12 positions matching TRBD2. Germline V gene sequence: CDR1 DFQATT, CDR2 SNEGSKA (reference sequence). V shed 5 bases, J shed 1 base, and the junction held 6 bases outside the gene matches. The CDR3 consists of 15 residues. The sequenced part of the CDR3 DNA is TGCAGTGCTTACAGAGGGACTAGCGGGTCCTACGAG. Amino acids: CSAYRGTSGSYE. The complete CDR3 sequence is CSAYRGTSGSYEQYF.

This clone was picked up many times. The CDR3 end falls 3 residues outside the read, so it is completed with the germline J gene. This chain connects TRBV2 to TRBJ2-5; possibly TRBD1 for D (6 bases). Germline V CDR1 and CDR2: SNHLY, FYNNEI. Trimming cost V 5 bases and J 4 bases, with 11 bases left between them. The CDR3 is made up of 13 amino acids. The sequenced CDR3 bases are TGTGCCAGCAGTTCCCCCAGGGGAGAGACC. This gives the protein CASSSPRGET. The full CDR3 is CASSSPRGETQYF. Combining the CDR3 with reference TRBV2 and TRBJ2-5 gives the whole variable domain EPEVTQTPSHQVTQMGQEVILRCVPISNHLYFYWYRQILGQKVEFLVSFYNNEISEKSEIFDDQFSVERPDGSNFTLKIRSTKLEDSAMYFCASSSPRGETQYFGPGTRLLVL.

This clone was seen repeatedly, ten times or more. Coverage ceases 3 residues before the CDR3 finishes, and the germline J gene fills in the end. The chain recombines TRBV2 with TRBJ2-2, with D possibly matching TRBD2 (5 bases). V gave up 2 bases and J gave up 2 bases, with 9 bases separating them. Germline CDR1 reads SNHLY; CDR2 reads FYNNEI. CDR3 length: 15 residues. CDR3 sequence: CASSEILVNTGELFF. CDR3 DNA, as far as it was read: TGTGCCAGCAGTGAAATACTAGTCAACACCGGGGAG.

This clone was picked up many times. The read gets to within 3 residues of the CDR3 end, and the germline J gene fills in the rest. This chain uses TRBV20-1 with TRBJ2-3, with TRBD2 identical over 8 bases. Germline values: CDR1 DFQATT, CDR2 SNEGSKA (reference sequence). This CDR3 is 14 amino acids long. V lost 6 bases, J lost 1 base, and 6 bases stayed unmatched. CDR3 in amino acids: CSADGREGTDTQYF. Incomplete CDR3 DNA: TGCAGTGCCGACGGGCGGGAGGGCACAGATACG.